This TCR beta chain was observed in a study of T cells after yellow fever vaccination. Study-wide points: The bulk population could contribute abundant contaminating clonotypes to FACS-sorted repertoires. The study found a weaker secondary response that peaked faster, day 5 versus 15. Most clones from primary vaccination were detected again post-booster (roughly 96% CD4, 88% CD8).

TCR cDNA, made by 5'RACE template switching, carried an added universal primer site and UMIs. TCRdb called the 5' RACE reads again in MiXCR, with one record for every CDR3 protein. Of 13,000 to 15,000 distinct CDR3 sequences detected, 6% to 9.5% appear once; the ten largest clones hold 1.6%. This clonotype was counted at least ten times. The CDR3 covers 15 residues. CDR1 SGHDT and CDR2 YYEEEE come from the germline V gene. V was cut by 0 bases and J by 1 base, with 8 bases left in between. The source was PBMCs, either bulk or a sorted T-cell subset (CD4+, CD8+, memory, or dextramer-sorted; not recorded which), collected on the day of the yellow fever booster vaccination. The chain couples TRBV5-6 to TRBJ2-1; D gene uncertain. The TCR originated in a young man who received the YFV17D yellow fever vaccine. The CDR3, as DNA: TGTGCCAGCAGCTTGGGATTGGCATCCTACAATGAGCAGTTCTTC. This translates into CASSLGLASYNEQFF.